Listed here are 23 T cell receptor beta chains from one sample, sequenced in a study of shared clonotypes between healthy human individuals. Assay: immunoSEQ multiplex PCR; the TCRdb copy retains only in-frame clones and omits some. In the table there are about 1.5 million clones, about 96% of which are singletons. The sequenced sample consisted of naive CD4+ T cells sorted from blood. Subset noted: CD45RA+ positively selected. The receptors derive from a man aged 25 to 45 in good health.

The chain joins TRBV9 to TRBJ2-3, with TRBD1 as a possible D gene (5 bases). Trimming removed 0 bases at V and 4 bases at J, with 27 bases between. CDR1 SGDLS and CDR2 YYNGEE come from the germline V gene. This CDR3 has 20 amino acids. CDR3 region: CASSVGLGAWRTQGADTQYF. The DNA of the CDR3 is TGTGCCAGCAGCGTAGGACTTGGGGCCTGGCGAACCCAGGGCGCAGATACGCAGTATTTT.

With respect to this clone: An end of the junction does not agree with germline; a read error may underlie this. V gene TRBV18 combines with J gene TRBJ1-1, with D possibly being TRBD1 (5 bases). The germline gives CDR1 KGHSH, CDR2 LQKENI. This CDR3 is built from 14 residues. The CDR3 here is CASSPLGLNSEAFF. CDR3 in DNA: TGTGCCAGCTCACCACTGGGACTGAACTCTGAAGCTTTCTTT. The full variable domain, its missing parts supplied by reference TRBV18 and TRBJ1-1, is NAGVMQNPRHLVRRRGQEARLRCSPMKGHSHVYWYRQLPEEGLKFMVYLQKENIIDESGMPKERFSAEFPKEGPSILRIQQVVRGDSAAYFCASSPLGLNSEAFFGQGTRLTVV.

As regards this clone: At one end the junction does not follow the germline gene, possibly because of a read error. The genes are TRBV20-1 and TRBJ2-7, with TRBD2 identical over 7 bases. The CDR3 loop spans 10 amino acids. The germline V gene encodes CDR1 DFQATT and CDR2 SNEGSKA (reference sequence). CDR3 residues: CSARDLAGVF. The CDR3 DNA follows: TGCAGTGCTAGAGATTTGGCGGGAGTATTC.

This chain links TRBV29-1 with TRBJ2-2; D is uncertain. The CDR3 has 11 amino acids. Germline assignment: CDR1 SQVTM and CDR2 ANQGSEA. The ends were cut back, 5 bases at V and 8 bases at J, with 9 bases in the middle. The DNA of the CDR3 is TGCAGCGTTTATCGAGGAGGGGAGCTGTTTTTT. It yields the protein CSVYRGGELFF.

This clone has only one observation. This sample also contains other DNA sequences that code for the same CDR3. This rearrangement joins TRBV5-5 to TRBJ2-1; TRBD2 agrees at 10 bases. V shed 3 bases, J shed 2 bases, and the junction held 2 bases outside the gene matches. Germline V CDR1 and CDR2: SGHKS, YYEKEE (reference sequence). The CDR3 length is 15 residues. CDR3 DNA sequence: TGTGCCAGCAGCTCAACTAGCGGGACCTACAATGAGCAGTTCTTC. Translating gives CASSSTSGTYNEQFF. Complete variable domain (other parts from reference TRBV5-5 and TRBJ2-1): DAGVTQSPTHLIKTRGQQVTLRCSPISGHKSVSWYQQVLGQGPQFIFQYYEKEERGRGNFPDRFSARQFPNYSSELNVNALLLGDSALYLCASSSTSGTYNEQFFGPGTRLTVL.

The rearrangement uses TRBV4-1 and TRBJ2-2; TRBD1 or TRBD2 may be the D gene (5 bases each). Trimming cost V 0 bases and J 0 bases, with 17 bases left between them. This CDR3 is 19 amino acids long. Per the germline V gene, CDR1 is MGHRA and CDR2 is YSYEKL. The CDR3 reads CASSQDDRGQFANTGELFF. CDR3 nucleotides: TGCGCCAGCAGCCAAGATGACCGGGGCCAGTTCGCGAACACCGGGGAGCTGTTTTTT.

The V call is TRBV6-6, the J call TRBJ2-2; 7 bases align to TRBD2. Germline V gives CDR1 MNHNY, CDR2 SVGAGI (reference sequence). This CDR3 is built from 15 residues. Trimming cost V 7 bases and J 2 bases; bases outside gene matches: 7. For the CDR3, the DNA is TGTGCCAGCAAGTGGCTAGCGGAAAACACCGGGGAGCTGTTTTTT. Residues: CASKWLAENTGELFF.

The CDR3, as DNA: TGCGCCAGCAGCCATCAAGACAGGGGAACCTACGAGCAGTACTTC. It specifies CASSHQDRGTYEQYF. The chain couples TRBV4-1 to TRBJ2-7, with 8 bases identical to TRBD1. The CDR3 contains 15 residues. Trimming cost V 3 bases and J 2 bases; bases outside gene matches: 6. CDR1 and CDR2 from the germline V gene are MGHRA and YSYEKL.

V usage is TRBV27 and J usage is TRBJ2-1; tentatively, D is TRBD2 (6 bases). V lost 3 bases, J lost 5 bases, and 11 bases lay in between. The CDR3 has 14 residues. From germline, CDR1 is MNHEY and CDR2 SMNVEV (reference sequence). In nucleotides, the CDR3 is TGTGCCAGCAGTTTGCGGGACCAGCACAATGAGCAGTTCTTC. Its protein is CASSLRDQHNEQFF.

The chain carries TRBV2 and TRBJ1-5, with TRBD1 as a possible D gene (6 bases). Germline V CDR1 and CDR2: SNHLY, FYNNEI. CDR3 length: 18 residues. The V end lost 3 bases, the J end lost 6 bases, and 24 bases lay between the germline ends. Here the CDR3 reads CASSERSRGRRGGQPQHF. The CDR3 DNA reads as TGTGCCAGCAGTGAGCGATCCAGGGGACGGCGAGGAGGTCAGCCCCAGCATTTT.

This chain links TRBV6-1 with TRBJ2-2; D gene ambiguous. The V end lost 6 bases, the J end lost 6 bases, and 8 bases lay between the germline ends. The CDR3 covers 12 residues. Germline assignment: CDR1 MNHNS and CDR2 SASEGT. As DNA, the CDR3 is TGTGCCAGCAGGAATCTCCCCGGGGAGCTGTTTTTT. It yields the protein CASRNLPGELFF.

In nucleotides, the CDR3 is TGTGCCAGCTCATTCGGCCAAACTAGCGAGCAGTTCTTC. Translation: CASSFGQTSEQFF. The chain is built from TRBV18 and TRBJ2-1; D might be TRBD2 (6 bases). The V end lost 5 bases, the J end lost 10 bases, and 15 bases lay between the germline ends. The CDR3 is made up of 13 amino acids. Germline V gene data show CDR1 as KGHSH and CDR2 as LQKENI.

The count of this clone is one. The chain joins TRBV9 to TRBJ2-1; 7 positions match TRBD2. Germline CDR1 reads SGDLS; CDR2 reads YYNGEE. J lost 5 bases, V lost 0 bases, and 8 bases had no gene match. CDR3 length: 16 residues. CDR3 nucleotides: TGTGCCAGCAGCGTAGTGGTCAGCGGGACCCACAATGAGCAGTTCTTC. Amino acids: CASSVVVSGTHNEQFF. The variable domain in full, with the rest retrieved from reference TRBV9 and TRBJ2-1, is DSGVTQTPKHLITATGQRVTLRCSPRSGDLSVYWYQQSLDQGLQFLIQYYNGEERAKGNILERFSAQQFPDLHSELNLSSLELGDSALYFCASSVVVSGTHNEQFFGPGTRLTVL.

CDR3 DNA sequence: TGTGCCAGCAGATCAGGTACAAGTAGTTACAATGAGCAGTTCTTC. Its protein product is CASRSGTSSYNEQFF. The chain joins TRBV7-2 to TRBJ2-1; D is ambiguous. CDR3 length: 15 amino acids. CDR1 and CDR2 from the germline V gene are SGHTA and FQGNSA. V lost 6 bases and J 4 bases, leaving 16 bases between the germline ends.

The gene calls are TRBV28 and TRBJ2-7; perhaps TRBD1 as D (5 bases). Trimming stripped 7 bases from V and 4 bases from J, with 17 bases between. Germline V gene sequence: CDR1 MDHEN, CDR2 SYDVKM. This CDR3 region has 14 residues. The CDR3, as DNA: TGTGCCAGCACCCGTATAGACACAGGTTACGAGCAGTACTTC. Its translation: CASTRIDTGYEQYF.

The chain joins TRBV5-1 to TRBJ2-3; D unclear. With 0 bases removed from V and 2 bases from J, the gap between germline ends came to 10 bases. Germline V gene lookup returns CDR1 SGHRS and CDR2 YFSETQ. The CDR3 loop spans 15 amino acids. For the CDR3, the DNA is TGCGCCAGCAGCTTGGACTTCGCGCACACAGATACGCAGTATTTT. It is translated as CASSLDFAHTDTQYF.

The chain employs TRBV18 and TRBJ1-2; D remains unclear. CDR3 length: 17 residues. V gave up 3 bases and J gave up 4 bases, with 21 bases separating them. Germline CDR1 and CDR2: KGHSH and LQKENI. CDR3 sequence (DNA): TGTGCCAGCTCACCGTCGTCAGGAGTTTCGTCCTCCTATGGCTACACCTTC. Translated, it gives CASSPSSGVSSSYGYTF.

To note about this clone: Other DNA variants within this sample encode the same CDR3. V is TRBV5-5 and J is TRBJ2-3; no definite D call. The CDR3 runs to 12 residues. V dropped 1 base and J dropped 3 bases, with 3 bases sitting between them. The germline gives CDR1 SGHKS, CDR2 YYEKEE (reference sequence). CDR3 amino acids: CASSLPTDTQYF. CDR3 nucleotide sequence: TGTGCCAGCAGCTTGCCTACAGATACGCAGTATTTT.

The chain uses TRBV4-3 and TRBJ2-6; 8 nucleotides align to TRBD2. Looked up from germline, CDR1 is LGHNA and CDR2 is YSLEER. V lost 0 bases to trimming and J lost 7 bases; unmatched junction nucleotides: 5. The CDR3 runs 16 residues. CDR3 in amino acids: CASSQDPGGEANVLTF. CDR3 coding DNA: TGCGCCAGCAGCCAAGATCCGGGAGGGGAAGCCAACGTCCTGACTTTC.

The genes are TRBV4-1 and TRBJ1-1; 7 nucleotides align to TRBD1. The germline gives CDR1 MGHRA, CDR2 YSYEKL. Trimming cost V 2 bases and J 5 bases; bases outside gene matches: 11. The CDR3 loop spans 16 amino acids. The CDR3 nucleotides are TGCGCCAGCAGCCAAATTGCAGATAGGGGGCATACTGAAGCTTTCTTT. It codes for CASSQIADRGHTEAFF.

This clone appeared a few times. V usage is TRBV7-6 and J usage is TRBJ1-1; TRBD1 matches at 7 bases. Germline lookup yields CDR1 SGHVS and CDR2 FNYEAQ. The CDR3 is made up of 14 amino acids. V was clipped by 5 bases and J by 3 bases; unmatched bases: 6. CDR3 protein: CASSERDSHTEAFF. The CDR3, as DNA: TGTGCCAGCAGCGAGCGGGACAGCCACACTGAAGCTTTCTTT.

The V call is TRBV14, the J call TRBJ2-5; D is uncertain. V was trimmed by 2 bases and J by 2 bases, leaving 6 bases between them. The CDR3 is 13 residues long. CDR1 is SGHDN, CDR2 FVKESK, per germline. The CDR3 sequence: CASSQRRQETQYF. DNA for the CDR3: TGTGCCAGCAGCCAACGACGGCAAGAGACCCAGTACTTC.

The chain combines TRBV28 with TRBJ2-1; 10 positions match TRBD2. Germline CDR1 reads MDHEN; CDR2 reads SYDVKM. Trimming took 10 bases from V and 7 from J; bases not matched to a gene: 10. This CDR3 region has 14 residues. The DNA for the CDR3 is TGTGCCATCCGAACTAGCGGGACGCGTAATGAGCAGTTCTTC. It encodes CAIRTSGTRNEQFF.